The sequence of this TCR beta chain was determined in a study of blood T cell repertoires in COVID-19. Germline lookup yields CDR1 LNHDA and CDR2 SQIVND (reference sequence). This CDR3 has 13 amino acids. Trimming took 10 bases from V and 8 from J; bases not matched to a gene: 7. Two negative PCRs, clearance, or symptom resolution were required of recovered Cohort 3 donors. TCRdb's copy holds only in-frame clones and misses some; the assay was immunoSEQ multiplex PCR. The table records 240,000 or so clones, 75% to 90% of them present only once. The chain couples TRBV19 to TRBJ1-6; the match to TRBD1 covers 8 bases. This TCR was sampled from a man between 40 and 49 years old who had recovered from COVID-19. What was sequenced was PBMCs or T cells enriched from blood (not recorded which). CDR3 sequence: CATIGQGDSPLHF. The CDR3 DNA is TGTGCCACTATAGGACAGGGAGATTCACCCCTCCACTTT.